This paragraph covers one T cell receptor (beta chain) sequence. The target antigen is unknown. The sample carries other DNA sequences with the same CDR3. There are 14 residues in the CDR3. Germline V gene lookup returns CDR1 MNHNY and CDR2 SVGAGI (reference sequence). With 7 bases clipped from V and 8 bases from J, the junction kept 11 bases outside the gene matches. This sample stems from a study of PD-L1 blockade in urothelial cancer. Background on the study: Administration of atezolizumab to patients began in the mid-2010s, at 1,200 mg intravenously every 3 weeks.

Using immunoSEQ multiplex PCR, the repertoire was profiled, and TCRdb retains in-frame clones only, with some absent. In the table there are just over 20,000 clones, nearly 90% of which are singletons. Broader study findings: Clones that were tumor-associated expanded more in the blood of durable-benefit patients at 3 weeks.

The clonotype comes from a woman aged 60 to 75 with urothelial cancer. V is TRBV6-6 and J is TRBJ2-1, with 7 bases lining up with TRBD1. The starting material was PBMCs, obtained around atezolizumab (anti-PD-L1) treatment. In nucleotides, the CDR3 is TGTGCCAGCACCTCAGACAGGGTAAACTATGAGCAGTTCTTC. Translated, it gives CASTSDRVNYEQFF.